The 24 T cell receptor beta chains listed next were all sequenced from one sample in a study of T cell responses to AZD1222 COVID-19 vaccine. The data were produced by immunoSEQ multiplex PCR, yet TCRdb's version contains in-frame clones alone and is incomplete. Of some 84,000 clones in the sample, 86% were seen once. The sample consisted of peripheral blood, taken on day 0 of AZD1222 vaccination. These receptors came from an adult in good health.

The chain carries TRBV2 and TRBJ1-3; a possible D gene is TRBD1 (6 bases). Germline V lookup: CDR1 SNHLY, CDR2 FYNNEI. The CDR3 length is 15 residues. Trimming left V 6 bases short and J 1 base short, with 13 bases between. The CDR3 coding sequence is TGTGCCAGCAGCCTGTCAGGGGCATCTGGAAACACCATATATTTT. Encoded protein: CASSLSGASGNTIYF.

This chain uses TRBV5-5 with TRBJ2-3; 11 positions match TRBD2. The trim removed 5 bases at V and 6 bases at J, leaving 5 bases unmatched. The CDR3 has 14 residues. CDR1 is SGHKS and CDR2 is YYEKEE in the germline V gene (reference sequence). The DNA of the CDR3 is TGTGCCAGCAGGATAGCGGGAGGGCCGGATACGCAGTATTTT. Its translation is CASRIAGGPDTQYF.

V and J are TRBV27 and TRBJ2-7; TRBD1 or TRBD2 may be the D gene (5 bases each). V lost 5 bases to trimming and J lost 2 bases, with 22 bases between them. Germline V gene sequence: CDR1 MNHEY, CDR2 SMNVEV (reference sequence). The CDR3 contains 17 residues. CDR3 DNA sequence: TGTGCCAGCAGTCCGCCCTTGCTGGAACGGGGCCCCTACGAGCAGTACTTC. Residues: CASSPPLLERGPYEQYF.

The CDR3, as DNA: TGCGCCAGCAGCTTGGCTGACGGCCACCTCCTGTTTTTT. Translating gives CASSLADGHLLFF. V gene TRBV5-1 combines with J gene TRBJ1-4; D call uncertain. The CDR3 sequence is 13 residues long. V gave up 0 bases and J gave up 14 bases, with 14 bases separating them. Germline V gives CDR1 SGHRS, CDR2 YFSETQ.

The CDR3 bases are TGTGCCAGCAGTCCGGGACTCCTCGGGGAGCAGTTCTTC. Residues: CASSPGLLGEQFF. The chain carries TRBV2 and TRBJ2-1; D may be TRBD2 (6 bases). Trimming took off 5 bases at V and 10 bases at J, with 15 bases between the two ends. The CDR3 spans 13 residues. Germline values: CDR1 SNHLY, CDR2 FYNNEI.

The chain is built from TRBV11-2 and TRBJ2-7, with D possibly TRBD1 on 5 matching bases. The CDR3 is 12 amino acids. The V gene's germline CDR1 is SGHAT and CDR2 FQNNGV. Between the trimmed V and J ends, which lost 5 bases and 2 bases, there was a span of 7 bases. CDR3 protein: CASSAGTYEQYF. The DNA for the CDR3 is TGTGCCAGCAGCGCAGGGACCTACGAGCAGTACTTC.

The J gene is TRBJ1-4, the V gene TRBV12-5, with D possibly matching TRBD1 (6 bases). Per germline, CDR1 LGHNT and CDR2 FRNRAP. Between the trimmed V and J ends, which lost 1 base and 3 bases, there was a span of 18 bases. The CDR3 runs 18 residues. The DNA of the CDR3 is TGTGCTAGTGGTTTGGATTACGGGGGCAGGGGAGCTAATGAAAAACTGTTTTTT. Amino acid sequence: CASGLDYGGRGANEKLFF.

A remark on this clone: The identical CDR3 is also encoded by other nucleotide sequences in the sample. V and J are TRBV24-1 and TRBJ1-5; D is ambiguous. This CDR3 has 12 residues. Trimming removed 2 bases at V and 4 bases at J, with 2 bases between. Germline CDR1 and CDR2: KGHDR and SFDVKD. The CDR3 spells CATSDSNQPQHF. As DNA, the CDR3 is TGTGCCACCAGTGATTCAAATCAGCCCCAGCATTTT.

This clone was observed a few times. This chain links TRBV6-4 with TRBJ2-1; 10 bases line up with TRBD2. Germline V CDR1 and CDR2: MRHNA, SNTAGT. This CDR3 comprises 15 residues. The ends lost 5 bases at V and 5 bases at J; junction bases unmatched: 6. The CDR3: CASSPLAGEDNEQFF. The CDR3 DNA reads as TGTGCCAGCAGTCCCCTAGCGGGAGAGGACAATGAGCAGTTCTTC.

V is TRBV20-1 and J is TRBJ1-6, with TRBD1 as a possible D gene (6 bases). The ends were cut back, 3 bases at V and 0 bases at J, with 12 bases in the middle. CDR1 DFQATT and CDR2 SNEGSKA come from the germline V gene (reference sequence). The CDR3 runs 16 residues. Written as DNA, the CDR3 is TGCAGTGCTAGTTTACAGGGAAGCTCCTATAATTCACCCCTCCACTTT. Encoded protein: CSASLQGSSYNSPLHF.

This chain joins TRBV10-1 and TRBJ2-7; the match to TRBD2 covers 7 bases. The CDR3 runs 15 residues. The germline V gene has CDR1 WNHNN and CDR2 SYGVQD (reference sequence). The trim removed 5 bases at V and 2 bases at J, leaving 9 bases unmatched. CDR3 nucleotide sequence: TGCGCCAGCAGTCCCGCCCGGACTAGAACCTACGAGCAGTACTTC. Protein product: CASSPARTRTYEQYF.

This chain links TRBV28 with TRBJ1-2; 8 nucleotides match TRBD1. J lost 0 bases, V lost 6 bases, and 12 bases had no gene match. CDR1 is MDHEN, CDR2 SYDVKM, per germline. This CDR3 spans 17 amino acids. The CDR3 region is CASRARTGRIANYGYTF. The CDR3 region has the DNA TGTGCCAGCAGGGCTCGGACAGGGAGGATAGCTAACTATGGCTACACCTTC.

This clone appeared once. This chain links TRBV7-9 with TRBJ1-3; D ambiguous. This CDR3 region has 15 residues. Trimming cost V 2 bases and J 3 bases, with 11 bases left between them. Germline V gene lookup returns CDR1 SEHNR and CDR2 FQNEAQ (reference sequence). The CDR3 reads CASSLSWMGGNTIYF. The CDR3 DNA follows: TGTGCCAGCAGCTTATCATGGATGGGTGGAAACACCATATATTTT.

The rearrangement links TRBV19 to TRBJ2-5, with D tentatively TRBD1 or TRBD2 (5 bases each). V shed 5 bases and J shed 1 base, with 14 bases lying between them. The CDR3 is 15 residues long. In germline, CDR1 is LNHDA, CDR2 SQIVND (reference sequence). CDR3 residues: CASSPGRQAQETQYF. In nucleotides, the CDR3 is TGTGCCAGTAGTCCGGGGCGGCAGGCCCAAGAGACCCAGTACTTC.

This clone was counted between two and nine times. V is TRBV19 and J is TRBJ1-6; 9 positions match TRBD1. The CDR3 has 14 residues. Trimming took 6 bases from V and 6 from J; bases not matched to a gene: 3. Germline V gives CDR1 LNHDA, CDR2 SQIVND (reference sequence). CDR3 amino acids: CASRPTGGNSPLHF. The CDR3 DNA reads as TGTGCCAGTAGACCGACAGGGGGTAATTCACCCCTCCACTTT. The variable domain in full, with the rest retrieved from reference TRBV19 and TRBJ1-6, is DGGITQSPKYLFRKEGQNVTLSCEQNLNHDAMYWYRQDPGQGLRLIYYSQIVNDFQKGDIAEGYSVSREKKESFPLTVTSAQKNPTAFYLCASRPTGGNSPLHFGNGTRLTVT.

The V call is TRBV4-3, the J call TRBJ1-3; D gene ambiguous. The V gene lost 0 bases and the J gene lost 8 bases, with 8 bases spanning the gap. CDR3 length: 13 amino acids. In germline, CDR1 is LGHNA, CDR2 YSLEER. The CDR3 DNA reads as TGCGCCAGCAGCCAAGATCTGTCCTACACCATATATTTT. Its protein product is CASSQDLSYTIYF.

For the CDR3, the DNA is TGTGCCAGCAGCTTATCCGATAATCAGCCCCAGCATTTT. Encoded protein: CASSLSDNQPQHF. V and J are TRBV11-2 and TRBJ1-5; no firm D call. CDR1 SGHAT and CDR2 FQNNGV come from the germline V gene. The germline V and J ends were trimmed by 2 bases and 4 bases, with 6 bases remaining between them. The CDR3 length is 13 residues.

This chain uses TRBV28 with TRBJ2-7; tentative D call: TRBD2 (6 bases). Trimming pared 2 bases from V and 3 bases from J, leaving 14 bases between. Germline values: CDR1 MDHEN, CDR2 SYDVKM. This CDR3 spans 15 amino acids. The CDR3 sequence: CASSLVAGPYYEQYF. The CDR3 nucleotides read TGTGCCAGCAGTTTAGTCGCGGGGCCATACTACGAGCAGTACTTC.

The chain carries TRBV28 and TRBJ1-3, with a tentative D call TRBD1 (5 bases). The ends were cut back, 3 bases at V and 5 bases at J, with 14 bases in the middle. The CDR3 runs 15 residues. Germline V lookup: CDR1 MDHEN, CDR2 SYDVKM. CDR3 region: CASSLTPQGRNTIYF. CDR3 DNA: TGTGCCAGCAGTTTGACTCCTCAGGGTAGAAACACCATATATTTT.

The chain combines TRBV5-8 with TRBJ2-3; D could derive from TRBD1 or TRBD2 (5 bases each). CDR3 size: 13 residues. Germline V lookup: CDR1 SGHTS, CDR2 YDEGEE. V lost 8 bases, J lost 5 bases, and 15 bases lay in between. The CDR3 nucleotides are TGTGCCAGAAGTTTGGGGGAGTTAGATACGCAGTATTTT. Translation gives CARSLGELDTQYF.

The rearrangement uses TRBV11-1 and TRBJ2-7; 7 bases agree with TRBD1. Looked up from germline, CDR1 is SGHAT and CDR2 is FQDESV (reference sequence). This CDR3 region has 15 residues. V was pared by 1 base and J by 0 bases, with 3 bases of the junction left unmatched. The CDR3 region has the DNA TGTGCCAGCAGCTTAGGTGGACAGGCCTCCTACGAGCAGTACTTC. It is translated as CASSLGGQASYEQYF.

This chain links TRBV7-6 with TRBJ2-7; D may be TRBD1 (5 bases). CDR1 and CDR2 (germline): SGHVS, FNYEAQ. Trimming removed 3 bases from V and 3 bases from J, with 9 bases in between. The CDR3 is 13 residues long. In nucleotides, the CDR3 is TGTGCCAGCAGCTTCACGGACAACTACGAGCAGTACTTC. Translating it yields CASSFTDNYEQYF.

V and J are TRBV2 and TRBJ1-2, with D possibly being TRBD1 (6 bases). The length of the CDR3 is 14 residues. Per the germline V gene, CDR1 is SNHLY and CDR2 is FYNNEI. The ends were cut back, 6 bases at V and 6 bases at J, with 17 bases in the middle. CDR3 DNA: TGTGCCAGCAGCGGAGGGCAGGGGTCGGATGGCTACACCTTC. Translation: CASSGGQGSDGYTF.

The chain is built from TRBV28 and TRBJ2-7; TRBD2 matches at 10 bases. The CDR3 has 13 residues. V was clipped by 4 bases and J by 9 bases; unmatched bases: 6. CDR1 MDHEN and CDR2 SYDVKM come from the germline V gene. The CDR3 DNA is TGTGCCAGCAGTTCCGGGACTAGCGATTGGCAGTACTTC. Translating gives CASSSGTSDWQYF.